The entry that follows covers one T cell receptor beta chain sequence. Its antigen is unknown. The germline gene is not matched at one end of the junction; a read error may be the cause. The CDR3 consists of 18 residues. CDR1 and CDR2 from the germline V gene are LNHDA and SQIVND (reference sequence). The data are from a study of tumor-infiltrating lymphocytes in glioblastoma multiforme. Study-wide findings and caveats: T cells were not sorted into functional subsets. Detected clone frequencies may not reflect cell counts, being RNA-based. Just one glioblastoma patient contributed to the TCR-mutation comparison.

TCR beta libraries were built from RNA through three nested multiplex PCR rounds using modified ARM-PCR. One entry per CDR3 protein results from TCRdb running MiXCR on the multiplex PCR reads. This sample has some 10,000 distinct CDR3 sequences, with roughly 65% found just once. The chain combines TRBV19 with TRBJ1-6; maybe TRBD1 (5 bases). Material for sequencing was brain tumor tissue. This TCR was recovered from a male donor with glioblastoma. CDR3: CAGSSGPGARPGNSPLHF. CDR3 DNA sequence: TGTGCCGGTAGTTCGGGGCCAGGCGCTCGTCCAGGGAATTCACCCCTCCACTTT.